Shown below are 21 T cell receptor beta chains from a single sample sequenced in a study of T-cell reconstitution after alpha-beta-depleted transplantation in children. During its preparation, the TCRbeta library received unique molecular identifiers. Each CDR3 protein gets one entry after TCRdb re-called the PCR reads with MiXCR. The sample includes about 980,000 distinct CDR3 sequences, about 29% of them seen just once. The starting material was PBMCs, mostly from graft donor cells, obtained 360 days after TCRalphabeta/CD19-depleted stem cell transplant. The receptors were sampled from a boy in the first two years of life who had a stem cell transplant for SCID, so the T cells may come from the graft donor.

This chain uses TRBV5-1 with TRBJ2-2; a weak D match, TRBD2 (5 bases). Germline V gene sequence: CDR1 SGHRS, CDR2 YFSETQ. With 4 bases removed from V and 4 bases from J, the gap between germline ends came to 17 bases. The CDR3 length is 16 residues. The CDR3, as DNA: TGCGCCAGCAGCCCCTGGGTCGGGGTGCGCACCGGGGAGCTGTTTTTT. This sequence encodes CASSPWVGVRTGELFF.

This chain joins TRBV4-1 and TRBJ2-1; D uncertain. Per the germline V gene, CDR1 is MGHRA and CDR2 is YSYEKL. Trimming took 2 bases from V and 4 from J, leaving 9 bases between them. This CDR3 is built from 14 residues. The CDR3 region has the DNA TGCGCCAGCAGCCAAAACAATCCTTACAATGAGCAGTTCTTC. The encoded protein is CASSQNNPYNEQFF.

J is TRBJ2-2 and V is TRBV5-6; D gene ambiguous. From germline, CDR1 is SGHDT and CDR2 YYEEEE. The CDR3 spans 14 residues. V lost 2 bases and J 3 bases, leaving 8 bases between the germline ends. For the CDR3, the DNA is TGTGCCAGCAGCTTCCACCCAGACACCGGGGAGCTGTTTTTT. Its translation is CASSFHPDTGELFF.

This clonotype was counted between two and nine times. The V and J genes are TRBV20-1 and TRBJ2-7; TRBD1 is a possible D gene (6 bases). The CDR3 has 13 amino acids. Germline loops: CDR1 DFQATT, CDR2 SNEGSKA (reference sequence). With 3 bases removed from V and 4 bases from J, the gap between germline ends came to 13 bases. The CDR3 spells CSASPQTGYEQYF. CDR3 nucleotide sequence: TGCAGTGCTAGCCCCCAAACAGGGTACGAGCAGTACTTC.

The rearrangement uses TRBV4-1 and TRBJ2-3; TRBD2 is a possible D gene (7 bases). This CDR3 has 16 amino acids. The germline CDR1 and CDR2 sequences are MGHRA and YSYEKL. V lost 4 bases and J lost 1, with 15 bases in between. The CDR3 is CASSPFEGGRTDTQYF. Here the CDR3 DNA reads TGCGCCAGCAGCCCTTTTGAGGGGGGGCGCACAGATACGCAGTATTTT.

The chain couples TRBV6-1 to TRBJ2-7, with TRBD1 matching over 8 bases. V gave up 6 bases and J gave up 0 bases; unmatched junction bases: 13. This CDR3 comprises 17 residues. The germline V gene encodes CDR1 MNHNS and CDR2 SASEGT. The CDR3 loop is CASRLDREPPLSYEQYF. As DNA, the CDR3 is TGTGCCAGCAGGTTGGACAGGGAGCCCCCCCTCTCCTACGAGCAGTACTTC.

This clonotype was detected a few times. This chain joins TRBV12-3 or TRBV12-4 and TRBJ2-2, with D possibly being TRBD1 (6 bases). Trimming took off 6 bases at V and 3 bases at J, with 14 bases between the two ends. This CDR3 is built from 15 residues. CDR3 coding DNA: TGTGCCAGCAGCCCAACAGGGTGGGACACCGGGGAGCTGTTTTTT. Protein sequence: CASSPTGWDTGELFF.

There are many counts of this clonotype. The rearrangement joins TRBV6-2 or TRBV6-3 to TRBJ2-1; no clear D gene. The CDR3 totals 15 residues. The V end lost 8 bases, the J end lost 5 bases, and 19 bases lay between the germline ends. The germline V gene has CDR1 MNHEY and CDR2 SVGEGT. The CDR3 sequence: CASVPSGVPHNEQFF. The CDR3 DNA reads as TGTGCCAGCGTCCCAAGTGGGGTACCTCACAATGAGCAGTTCTTC.

This clonotype was seen a few times. The chain couples TRBV15 to TRBJ1-5, with D maybe TRBD1 (5 bases). The CDR3 loop spans 13 amino acids. Germline CDR1 reads LNHNV; CDR2 reads YYDKDF (reference sequence). Trimming took off 5 bases at V and 7 bases at J, with 12 bases between the two ends. CDR3 region: CATSSGYGQPQHF. CDR3 DNA: TGTGCCACCAGCTCAGGGTACGGGCAGCCCCAGCATTTT.

This clonotype occurred a few times. The rearrangement uses TRBV5-1 and TRBJ2-5, with D tentatively TRBD2 (6 bases). CDR1 and CDR2 from the germline V gene are SGHRS and YFSETQ. This CDR3 region has 15 residues. Deletions cut 4 bases from V and 2 bases from J, with 15 bases between. As DNA, the CDR3 is TGCGCCAGCAGCCCGGGGGTAGCAGGTCAAGAGACCCAGTACTTC. This translates into CASSPGVAGQETQYF. Supplemented by reference TRBV5-1 and TRBJ2-5, the full variable domain reads KAGVTQTPRYLIKTRGQQVTLSCSPISGHRSVSWYQQTPGQGLQFLFEYFSETQRNKGNFPGRFSGRQFSNSRSEMNVSTLELGDSALYLCASSPGVAGQETQYFGPGTRLLVL.

This clonotype was seen a handful of times. In DNA, the CDR3 is TGTGCCAGCAGTTTTGGCCCTTTAGCGGGGGAGAAGTGGACAGATACGCAGTATTTT. Residues: CASSFGPLAGEKWTDTQYF. The chain links TRBV12-3 or TRBV12-4 to TRBJ2-3; TRBD2 agrees at 9 bases. There are 19 residues in the CDR3. Germline trimming cut 3 bases from V and 3 bases from J; bases unmatched to any gene: 16.

The sample holds a few counts of this clonotype. The V gene is TRBV10-2, the J gene TRBJ1-1; D is possibly TRBD1 (5 bases). The CDR3 runs to 14 residues. The germline V gene has CDR1 WSHSY and CDR2 SAAADI. Trimming pared 4 bases from V and 4 bases from J, leaving 13 bases between. DNA of the CDR3: TGCGCCAGCAGTGGAATGGGGCAAGTCACTGAAGCTTTCTTT. Amino acid sequence: CASSGMGQVTEAFF.

V gene TRBV12-3 or TRBV12-4 combines with J gene TRBJ2-1; D is unresolved. Trimming stripped 6 bases from V and 4 bases from J, with 13 bases between. The CDR3 length is 14 residues. CDR3 loop: CASSQRRVYNEQFF. The CDR3 nucleotides read TGTGCCAGCAGCCAACGAAGAGTATACAATGAGCAGTTCTTC.

Only a few counts were recorded for this clonotype. The chain couples TRBV12-3 or TRBV12-4 to TRBJ2-7; D is unclear. V was pared by 6 bases and J by 1 base, with 7 bases between. The CDR3 is made up of 12 amino acids. The CDR3, as DNA: TGTGCCAGCAGGACTGAATCCTACGAGCAGTACTTC. Translating it yields CASRTESYEQYF.

This chain joins TRBV5-1 and TRBJ2-2, with TRBD1 identical over 10 bases. The CDR3 consists of 15 residues. The germline V gene encodes CDR1 SGHRS and CDR2 YFSETQ. V shed 4 bases and J 7 bases; nucleotides not matched to a gene: 7. The CDR3 nucleotides read TGCGCCAGCAGCATTCGACAGGGGGCTGGCGGGGAGCTGTTTTTT. It encodes CASSIRQGAGGELFF.

The genes are TRBV9 and TRBJ2-1; D is possibly TRBD2 (6 bases). CDR3 length: 16 residues. V was clipped by 0 bases and J by 3 bases, with 13 bases between them. CDR1 and CDR2 from the germline V gene are SGDLS and YYNGEE. In DNA form, the CDR3 reads TGTGCCAGCAGCGTAGCCGGGACTGTCATCTACAATGAGCAGTTCTTC. Translation: CASSVAGTVIYNEQFF.

The chain uses TRBV11-1 and TRBJ2-6, with 9 nucleotides matching TRBD1. V dropped 5 bases and J dropped 1; count of bases not matched to a gene: 12. In germline, CDR1 is SGHAT, CDR2 FQDESV (reference sequence). The CDR3 has 19 residues. Here the CDR3 DNA reads TGTGCCAGCAGCCCGGGACCGGGACAGGGAGAATCTGGGGCCAACGTCCTGACTTTC. Encoded protein: CASSPGPGQGESGANVLTF. The whole variable domain, remainder taken from reference TRBV11-1 and TRBJ2-6, is EAEVAQSPRYKITEKSQAVAFWCDPISGHATLYWYRQILGQGPELLVQFQDESVVDDSQLPKDRFSAERLKGVDSTLKIQPAELGDSAMYLCASSPGPGQGESGANVLTFGAGSRLTVL.

This clonotype was observed a handful of times. The chain links TRBV12-3 or TRBV12-4 to TRBJ2-3; D might be TRBD2 (6 bases). The CDR3 covers 16 residues. The V gene lost 3 bases and the J gene lost 0 bases, with 13 bases spanning the gap. CDR3 amino acids: CASSFHVAGSTDTQYF. As DNA, the CDR3 is TGTGCCAGCAGTTTTCATGTGGCGGGAAGCACAGATACGCAGTATTTT.

The chain uses TRBV4-2 and TRBJ2-5; perhaps TRBD1 as D (5 bases). There are 17 residues in the CDR3. The V gene lost 0 bases and the J gene lost 2 bases, with 16 bases spanning the gap. Germline lookup yields CDR1 LGHNA and CDR2 YNFKEQ. The CDR3 loop is CASSQEGDTRLQETQYF. CDR3 bases: TGTGCCAGCAGCCAAGAAGGGGATACGAGACTGCAAGAGACCCAGTACTTC.

This clonotype came up a few times. The rearrangement uses TRBV12-3 or TRBV12-4 and TRBJ2-7; 7 nucleotides line up with TRBD2. This CDR3 spans 13 amino acids. Germline trimming cut 8 bases from V and 6 bases from J; bases unmatched to any gene: 10. Here the CDR3 reads CASGGSGRGEQYF. CDR3 DNA sequence: TGTGCCAGCGGGGGGTCAGGGAGGGGCGAGCAGTACTTC.

In this sample, this clonotype turned up a few times. V and J are TRBV6-1 and TRBJ2-1, with 7 bases identical to TRBD1. This CDR3 has 15 residues. V shed 6 bases and J 3 bases; nucleotides not matched to a gene: 8. Germline V gives CDR1 MNHNS, CDR2 SASEGT. The CDR3 sequence: CASSFDRVRYNEQFF. In DNA, the CDR3 is TGTGCCAGCAGCTTCGACAGGGTGCGCTACAATGAGCAGTTCTTC.